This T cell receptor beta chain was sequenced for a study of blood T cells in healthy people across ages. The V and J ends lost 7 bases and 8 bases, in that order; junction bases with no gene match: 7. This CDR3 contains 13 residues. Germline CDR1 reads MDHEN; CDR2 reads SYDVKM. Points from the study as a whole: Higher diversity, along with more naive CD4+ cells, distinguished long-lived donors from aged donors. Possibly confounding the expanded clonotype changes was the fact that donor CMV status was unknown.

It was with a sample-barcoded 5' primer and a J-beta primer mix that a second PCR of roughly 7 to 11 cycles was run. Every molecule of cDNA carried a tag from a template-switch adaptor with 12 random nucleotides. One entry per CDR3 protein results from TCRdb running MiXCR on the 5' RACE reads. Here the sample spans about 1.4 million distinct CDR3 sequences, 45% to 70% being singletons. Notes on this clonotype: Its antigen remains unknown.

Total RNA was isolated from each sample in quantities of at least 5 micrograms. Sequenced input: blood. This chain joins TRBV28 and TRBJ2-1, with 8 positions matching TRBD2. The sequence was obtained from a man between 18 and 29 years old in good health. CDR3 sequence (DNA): TGTGCCAGCAATGCGGGGGGTTGGGATGAGCAGTTCTTC. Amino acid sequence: CASNAGGWDEQFF.